The TCR beta chain under discussion was sequenced for a study of shared clonotypes between healthy human individuals. Trimming took 4 bases from V and 4 from J, leaving 7 bases between them. The V gene's germline CDR1 is SGHVS and CDR2 FNYEAQ. This CDR3 has 13 residues. Naive CD4+ cells were CD45RA-selected; the remaining cells were memory. Study-level points and caveats: As a rule, naive subsets had a larger estimated richness than memory subsets. Researchers sampled blood only, noting tissue repertoires likely differ.

The data were produced by immunoSEQ multiplex PCR, yet TCRdb's version contains in-frame clones alone and is incomplete. The data hold 1.6 million or so clones, with more than 95% observed a single time. As concerns this clone: Its antigen is undetermined.

The rearrangement joins TRBV7-6 to TRBJ2-2, with D unresolved. The sequence came from a man younger than 45 in good health. Sequencing used naive CD4+ T cells sorted from blood. Regarding subset: CD45RA+ positively selected. In DNA form, the CDR3 reads TGTGCCAGCAGCTCATTATCCACCGGGGAGCTGTTTTTT. This translates into CASSSLSTGELFF.